This T cell receptor (beta chain) was obtained from a study of cytomegalovirus exposure and HLA in healthy donors (dated by TCRdb to 2016 to 2017). Background on the whole study: An earlier analysis of 587 of the donors reported roughly 270 Gb of sequence data and approximately 110 million unique TCR beta sequences from around 200 million T cells. Roughly 300 gigabases of sequencing data and approximately 93 million unique TCR sequences were included in an early release covering several hundred HLA-typed donors. Of the roughly 400 genotyped donors, about 80% fell in the genetic ancestry cluster associated with self-reported Caucasian donors. The aim of the study was to test whether cataloging public T cell receptors could identify signatures of past pathogen exposure. Using immunosequencing, the study profiled T cell repertoires from some 670 subjects and related those repertoires to cytomegalovirus serostatus. Besides the first cohort of roughly 660 subjects, a separate validation cohort made up of 90 to 150 different subjects was used. To predict cytomegalovirus infection status, the study brought together high-throughput TCR immunosequencing, statistical association of individual TCRs with disease status, and machine learning. To study patterns of TCR occurrence, a later analysis re-analyzed previously published TCR beta repertoires from 550 to 800 donors and added high-resolution HLA genotyping. Rather than drawing on any new phenotypic data, the later analysis identified candidate immune exposures from TCR beta sequences and the way those sequences occurred across donors. An earlier analysis of 587 of the donors used high-throughput TCR beta sequencing to judge whether each TCR beta V gene segment behaved as functional or pseudogenic. Donor age, sex, ethnicity and CMV serostatus were compiled together with the repertoire data. Genome-wide SNP genotypes for about 65% of the roughly 670 donors were used in a later genetic analysis, which treated that subset as a discovery cohort. All discovery cohort repertoires had been generated on a single sequencing platform. HLA typing included class I and class II loci at four-digit resolution. Typing coverage varied by locus: roughly 629-640 donors for A, B, C, DRB1 and DQB1; roughly 520 for DQA1; around 610 for DPA1; around 490 for DPB1. Because of strong linkage in the cohort, roughly five DR-DQ haplotypes were treated as single units for association and clustering. On average, 235,054 unique TCR beta nucleotide sequences were sequenced per donor among a few hundred genotyped donors of the cohort, with 15% to 20% of those sequences being non-productive.

The cohort consisted of 650 to 850 healthy bone marrow donors. All cohort members were sampled while nominally healthy, although unrecorded immune exposures were likely present. The donor tested CMV seropositive and was one of the 289 seropositive cohort members. A peripheral blood sample was collected from each donor, and TCR beta sequencing was performed on peripheral blood mononuclear cells. Genomic DNA was extracted from the blood cell samples with the Qiagen DNeasy Blood Extraction Kit. The library was generated by the immunoSEQ multiplex PCR assay. For the multiplex PCR, a mixture combining 60 forward primers for TCR Vbeta segments and 13 reverse primers for TCR Jbeta segments was used. A multiplex PCR assay on genomic DNA amplified the CDR3 region of rearranged TCR beta genes. On the Illumina HiSeq System, the amplified TCR beta libraries were sequenced as 87-base-pair reads. The authors' pipeline ran thus. Across the 500 to 700 repertoires, a later analysis counted roughly 84 million unique TCR beta chains, around 11 million of which were shared by at least two donors. Raw reads were error-corrected and collapsed into unique sequences by a nearest-neighbor algorithm in which closely related sequences were merged to remove PCR and sequencing errors. Alignment of CDR3 sequences to IMGT reference sequences was used to assign V, D and J gene segments. Each retained sequence needed at least a six-nucleotide match to both a V gene segment and a J gene segment. Rearrangements were classified as productive when the CDR3 lacked stop codons and remained in frame with V and J, and all other rearrangements were classified as non-productive. Following IMGT convention, CDR3 was defined as the stretch from the second conserved V-encoded cysteine to the conserved J-encoded phenylalanine. The earlier analysis of about 500 of the donors excluded sequences that lacked an unambiguous match to a single V gene segment. In an earlier analysis of about 590 of the donors, a V segment was called functional when productive rearrangements were above 56.7%, and segregating when the standard deviation between donors exceeded 5%. A statistical classification framework was built to diagnose cytomegalovirus status from the catalog of TCR beta chain sequences. V and J gene assignment, in a later analysis, came from comparing TCR nucleotide sequences with IMGT/GENE-DB human TR gene sequences. The TCRdist pipeline was used in a later analysis to assign CDR3 sequences and most-parsimonious VDJ recombination scenarios. In a later analysis, every TCR beta chain was defined by the combination of its CDR3 amino acid sequence and its V-gene family, and reads without a unique V-gene family were dropped. A later analysis removed several hundred highly shared, low-generation-probability nucleotide sequences to deal with suspected cross-contamination and a sequencing artifact. For each public chain, a later analysis derived a clonal expansion index from normalized ranks of inferred template counts within each repertoire. In a later analysis, generation probabilities were computed with a VDJ recombination model fitted to out-of-frame rearrangements, and the resulting probabilities were checked against IGoR. Hypergeometric tests were used in a later analysis to score TCR-TCR, TCR-HLA and TCR-CMV co-occurrence, with a repertoire-size bias correction applied to the TCR pairs. A later analysis estimated false discovery rates by permuting HLA or CMV assignments 20 times. A later analysis grouped co-occurring TCRs with DBSCAN, adding TCRdist sequence similarity when clustering within HLA-allele-positive subsets. Co-occurrence clustering excluded repertoires with fewer than 30,000 or more than 120,000 public chains, plus five with anomalous nucleotide sharing. The table was pulled from immuneACCESS by TCRdb, which kept in-frame rearrangements only. Such tables lose some clones; where checked, under half of the loss comes from unresolved V genes, and the rest has no known cause. Clonal size and the V and J genes are those of that table, whereas D and trimming came from the DNA. This sample comprises 150,000 to 200,000 clones, 60% to 80% of them detected only once. 6.3% of the sample comes from the top ten.

Overall study outcomes, separate from this receptor: The authors suggested that the approach could potentially be generalized to other disease states and immunological phenotypes. A cluster of highly shared sequence variants was judged likely to represent a technical artifact of the sequencing pipeline. The classifier was reported to diagnose cytomegalovirus status with high specificity and sensitivity in both the original cohort and the validation cohort. Specific HLA alleles were associated with around 18,000 TCR beta sequences at a false discovery rate of 0.05 in a later analysis. The only immune exposure information available for the cohort was CMV serostatus. Some IMGT-functional V segments, including TRBV6-2 and TRBV6-3, could not be distinguished by the 87-base-pair reads and were therefore excluded. A few of the identified cytomegalovirus-associated TCR beta chains were confirmed in vitro to be specific for cytomegalovirus antigens. In a later analysis, HLA-associated TCR beta chains were found to be more clonally expanded and to have lower generation probabilities than equally common non-associated chains. Most CMV-associated TCR beta chains appeared to be HLA-restricted in a later analysis, and the HLA associations seemed to be driven largely by CMV exposure. This cohort had only TCR beta chains sequenced, and the lack of alpha or paired-chain data limited which features could be detected. When HLA alleles, especially DR and DQ, strongly co-occurred, TCR associations were difficult to assign to individual alleles. In a later genetic analysis, fewer N-insertions in productive TCRs were reported among donors in an Asian-associated ancestry cluster than the roughly 640-donor mean. In a later analysis, TCR association rates were found to vary across HLA loci, with the most associated TCRs seen for DRB1 alleles and the fewest for HLA-C alleles. While some public TCRs were present in many individuals, most TCR sequences turned up only very rarely across donors. Presence/absence analyses assumed roughly uniform sequencing depth across donors, an assumption that may not hold. Because counts were too low, about 18 rarely observed V segments, including chromosome 9 orphons, were excluded from the earlier analysis of 587 of the donors. A further reported finding was that TCR beta sequences accurately predicted the HLA-A and HLA-B alleles for most subjects in the first cohort. Linkage disequilibrium might explain the correlated functional status among segregating V segments, but an unknown experimental factor could not be excluded. In an earlier analysis of some 640 of the donors, most TCR beta V segments were observed in productive rearrangements about 90% or about 30% of the time, broadly matching IMGT annotations. In a later genetic analysis, a missense DCLRE1C variant was associated with V-gene and J-gene trimming of TCR beta chains, and the association was replicated in an independent cohort. In a later analysis, several top co-occurrence clusters were reported to appear linked to parvovirus B19, influenza, CMV and Epstein-Barr virus. A total of fewer than 200 TCR beta chains were listed by the study as associated with cytomegalovirus. HLA typing was unavailable for some donors at each locus, so association tests used only the typed subset.

Trimming costs V 1 base and J 5 bases, and their ends lie 19 bases apart. The CDR3 contains 17 residues, cysteine and phenylalanine counted. The entry retains the CDR3 DNA only, 51 bases that are in frame from base 1. Based on the germline V gene, the CDR1 and CDR2 sequences are SGHVS and FNYEAQ. A note on this clone: Its recognized antigen is unknown. No much larger clone is present one base from it, and per-base qualities are unavailable.

The receptor's source is a man in his forties or fifties in good health and CMV-seropositive. Recombination connected TRBV7-6 to TRBJ2-3; 7 matching bases give a weak D call of TRBD2. Input material: PBMCs. This receptor has the CDR3 CASSLDLGGGAIDTQYF. The DNA reads as follows: TGTGCCAGCAGCTTAGACCTCGGAGGGGGGGCTATAGATACGCAGTATTTT.